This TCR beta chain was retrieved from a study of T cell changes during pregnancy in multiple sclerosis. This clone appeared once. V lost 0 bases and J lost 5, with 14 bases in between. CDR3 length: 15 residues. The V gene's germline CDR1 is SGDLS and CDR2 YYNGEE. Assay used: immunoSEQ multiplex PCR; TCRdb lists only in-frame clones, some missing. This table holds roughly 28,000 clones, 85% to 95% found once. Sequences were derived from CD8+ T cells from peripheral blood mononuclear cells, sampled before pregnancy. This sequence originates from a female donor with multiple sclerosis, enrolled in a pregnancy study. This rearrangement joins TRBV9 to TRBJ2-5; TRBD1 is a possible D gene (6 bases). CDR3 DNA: TGTGCCAGCAGCGTAGCTGGGGGACACGGGGAGACCCAGTACTTC. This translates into CASSVAGGHGETQYF.